This record covers a single T cell receptor beta chain. The data derive from a study of technical replicates of blood from several donors. The CDR3 spans 12 residues. Germline V gene lookup returns CDR1 SGHVS and CDR2 FQNEAQ. V was cut by 5 bases and J by 5 bases, with 8 bases left in between. Generated by immunoSEQ multiplex PCR, the TCRdb table keeps only in-frame clones and is missing some. Of about 80,000 clones detected, roughly 98% appear once; the ten largest clones hold roughly 0.15%. The sequence was collected from a human donor in good health. This chain connects TRBV7-8 to TRBJ2-3, with a tentative D call TRBD1 (6 bases). Material: T cells isolated from PBMCs. The CDR3 here is CASSLQGDTQYF. As DNA, the CDR3 is TGTGCCAGCAGCCTACAGGGAGATACGCAGTATTTT.